The rows below give T cell receptor beta chains drawn from one sample of a study of blood T cell repertoires in COVID-19. Assay used: immunoSEQ multiplex PCR; TCRdb lists only in-frame clones, some missing. The repertoire includes 150,000 to 200,000 clones, around 90% of them detected once, and roughly 10% sits in the top ten. Sequenced material: PBMCs or T cells enriched from blood (not recorded which). The receptors derive from a young woman who had recovered from COVID-19. CDR3s include the opening cysteine and the closing phenylalanine or tryptophan. D genes are given only for firm matches. A clone size is listed for some rows: how often the clone was seen (once, few, many), or a class if it is expanded.

TRBJ1-2,TRBD1,TRBV28,-,CASSFRGLYGYTF,TGTGCCAGCAGCTTCAGGGGGCTCTATGGCTACACCTTC
TRBJ2-2,-,TRBV5-1,-,CASSLFGATGELFF,TGCGCCAGCAGCTTGTTTGGGGCCACCGGGGAGCTGTTTTTT
TRBJ1-5,TRBD1,TRBV27,-,CASSLTATGAIYSNQPQHF,TGTGCCAGCAGTTTAACCGCGACAGGGGCTATATATAGCAATCAGCCCCAGCATTTT
TRBJ1-5,-,TRBV28,-,CASSPGAVDRHQPQHF,TGTGCCAGCAGTCCAGGGGCGGTGGACAGACATCAGCCCCAGCATTTT
TRBJ2-2,-,TRBV10-1,-,CASRTSGDTGELFF,TGCGCCAGCAGGACGTCCGGGGACACCGGGGAGCTGTTTTTT
TRBJ1-1,-,TRBV19,-,CASSPSQVSGTEAFF,TGTGCCAGTAGTCCGTCACAGGTCTCCGGAACTGAAGCTTTCTTT
TRBJ2-7,-,TRBV6-1,-,CASSEGAGTTYEQYF,TGTGCCAGCAGTGAAGGGGCAGGGACAACTTACGAGCAGTACTTC
TRBJ2-5,TRBD2,TRBV6-5,-,CASSYVASGGAETQYF,TGTGCCAGCAGTTACGTAGCTAGCGGGGGGGCAGAGACCCAGTACTTC
TRBJ1-2,-,TRBV28,-,CASSLSARTGGYTF,TGTGCCAGCAGTTTATCCGCTAGAACGGGGGGCTACACCTTC
TRBJ1-2,-,TRBV28,few,CASSLVGDSKNYGYTF,TGTGCCAGCAGTTTAGTAGGAGACAGTAAGAACTATGGCTACACCTTC
TRBJ2-1,TRBD2,TRBV30,-,CAWSVGAGGNEQFF,TGTGCCTGGAGTGTAGGAGCGGGAGGGAATGAGCAGTTCTTC
TRBJ2-7,TRBD2,TRBV5-1,-,CASSLEASGNRPYEQYF,TGCGCCAGCAGCTTGGAGGCTAGCGGGAATAGACCCTACGAGCAGTACTTC